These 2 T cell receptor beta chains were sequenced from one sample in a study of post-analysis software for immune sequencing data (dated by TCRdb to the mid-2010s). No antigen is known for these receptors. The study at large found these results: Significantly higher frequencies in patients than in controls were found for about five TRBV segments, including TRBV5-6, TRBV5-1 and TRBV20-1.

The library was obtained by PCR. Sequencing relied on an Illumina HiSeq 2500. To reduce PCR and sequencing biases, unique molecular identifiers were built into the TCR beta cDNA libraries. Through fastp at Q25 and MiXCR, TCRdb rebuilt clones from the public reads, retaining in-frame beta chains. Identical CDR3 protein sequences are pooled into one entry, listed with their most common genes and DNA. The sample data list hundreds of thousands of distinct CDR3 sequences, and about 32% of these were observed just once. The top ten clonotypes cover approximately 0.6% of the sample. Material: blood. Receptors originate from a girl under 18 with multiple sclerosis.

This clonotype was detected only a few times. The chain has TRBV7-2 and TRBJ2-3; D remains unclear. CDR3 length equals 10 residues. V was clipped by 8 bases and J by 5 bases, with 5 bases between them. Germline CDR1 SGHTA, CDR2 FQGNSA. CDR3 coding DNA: TGTGCCAGCGGGCTAGATACGCAGTATTTT. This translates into CASGLDTQYF.

DNA for the CDR3: TGCAGTGCCACGGGACCCCCCTATCCCGAGCAGTACTTC. Protein product: CSATGPPYPEQYF. The chain is built from TRBV20-1 and TRBJ2-7; the D call may be TRBD1 or TRBD2 (5 bases each). The germline V and J ends were trimmed by 6 bases and 6 bases, with 18 bases remaining between them. The CDR3 sequence is 13 residues long. CDR1 and CDR2 from the germline V gene are DFQATT and SNEGSKA (reference sequence).